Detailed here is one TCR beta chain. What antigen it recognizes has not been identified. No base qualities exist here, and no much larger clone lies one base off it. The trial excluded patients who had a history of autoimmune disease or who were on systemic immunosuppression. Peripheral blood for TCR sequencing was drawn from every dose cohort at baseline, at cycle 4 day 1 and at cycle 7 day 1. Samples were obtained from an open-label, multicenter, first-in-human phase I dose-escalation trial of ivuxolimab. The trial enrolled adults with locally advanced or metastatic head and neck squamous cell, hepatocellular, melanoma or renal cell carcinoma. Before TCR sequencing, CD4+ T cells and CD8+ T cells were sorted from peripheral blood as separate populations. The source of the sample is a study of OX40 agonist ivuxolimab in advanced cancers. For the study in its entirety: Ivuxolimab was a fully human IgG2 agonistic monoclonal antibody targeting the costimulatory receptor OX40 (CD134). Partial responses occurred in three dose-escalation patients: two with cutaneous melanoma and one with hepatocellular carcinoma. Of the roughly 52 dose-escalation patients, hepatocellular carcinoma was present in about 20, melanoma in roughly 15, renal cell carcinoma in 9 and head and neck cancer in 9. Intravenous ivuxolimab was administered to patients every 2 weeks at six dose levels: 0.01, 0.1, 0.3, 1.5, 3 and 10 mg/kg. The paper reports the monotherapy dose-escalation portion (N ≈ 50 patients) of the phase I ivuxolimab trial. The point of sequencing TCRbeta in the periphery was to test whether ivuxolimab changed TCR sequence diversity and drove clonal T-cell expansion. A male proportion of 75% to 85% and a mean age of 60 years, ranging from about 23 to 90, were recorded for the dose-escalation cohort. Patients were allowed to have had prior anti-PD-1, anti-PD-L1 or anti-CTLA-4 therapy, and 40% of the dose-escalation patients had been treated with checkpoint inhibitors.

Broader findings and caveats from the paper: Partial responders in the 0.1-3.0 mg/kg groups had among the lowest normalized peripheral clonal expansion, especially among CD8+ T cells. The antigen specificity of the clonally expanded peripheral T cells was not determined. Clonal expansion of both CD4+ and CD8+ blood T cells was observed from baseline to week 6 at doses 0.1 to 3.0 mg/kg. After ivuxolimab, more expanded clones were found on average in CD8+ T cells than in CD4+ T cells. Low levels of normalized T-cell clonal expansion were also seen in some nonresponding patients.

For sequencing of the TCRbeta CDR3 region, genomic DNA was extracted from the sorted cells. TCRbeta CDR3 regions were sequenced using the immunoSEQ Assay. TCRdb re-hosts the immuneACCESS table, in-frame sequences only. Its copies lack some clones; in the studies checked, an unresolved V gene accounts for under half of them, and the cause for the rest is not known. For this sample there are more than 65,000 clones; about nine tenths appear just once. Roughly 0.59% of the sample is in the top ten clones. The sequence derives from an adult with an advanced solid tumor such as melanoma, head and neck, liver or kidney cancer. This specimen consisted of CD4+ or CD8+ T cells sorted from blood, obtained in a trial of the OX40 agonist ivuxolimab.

For the CDR3, the sequence is CASSAYDEQFF. Read as DNA, the sequence is TGTGCCAGCAGCGCCTATGATGAGCAGTTCTTC. This chain is built from TRBV2 and TRBJ2-1, with no confidently assigned D gene. The CDR3 goes from the cysteine to the phenylalanine over 11 residues. The kept DNA is CDR3 alone, 33 bases in frame from the first base. The germline V gene supplies CDR1 SNHLY and CDR2 FYNNEI. V is cut by 6 bases and J by 8 bases, and the space between the germline ends is 8 bases.